Listed here are 21 T cell receptor beta chains from one sample, sequenced in a study of T-cell reconstitution after alpha-beta-depleted transplantation in children. Unique molecular identifiers tagged the TCRbeta library. Each CDR3 protein is one row after TCRdb ran MiXCR on the PCR reads. The sample contains about 870,000 distinct CDR3 sequences, 15% to 20% of which appear only once. Sequenced here: PBMCs, mostly from graft donor cells, sampled 360 days after TCRalphabeta/CD19-depleted stem cell transplant. Receptors were obtained from a male patient between 5 and 17 years old who had a stem cell transplant for acute lymphoblastic leukemia, so the T cells may come from the graft donor.

The V call is TRBV7-9, the J call TRBJ2-5; 8 positions match TRBD2. V dropped 1 base and J dropped 4; count of bases not matched to a gene: 8. CDR3 length: 16 amino acids. Per the germline V gene, CDR1 is SEHNR and CDR2 is FQNEAQ (reference sequence). The CDR3 here is CASSLEPGGPLETQYF. The DNA of the CDR3 is TGTGCCAGCAGCTTAGAACCGGGAGGGCCGTTAGAGACCCAGTACTTC.

The rearrangement joins TRBV5-1 to TRBJ2-1, with 8 nucleotides matching TRBD2. Germline trimming cut 4 bases from V and 0 bases from J; bases unmatched to any gene: 12. Germline CDR1 SGHRS, CDR2 YFSETQ. The CDR3 consists of 18 residues. The CDR3, as DNA: TGCGCCAGCAGCCCCACCACTAGCGGATTTGTCTCCTACAATGAGCAGTTCTTC. This codes for CASSPTTSGFVSYNEQFF.

The rearrangement joins TRBV11-2 to TRBJ2-5; TRBD1 aligns across 8 bases. The germline gives CDR1 SGHAT, CDR2 FQNNGV. The CDR3 sequence is 15 residues long. With V trimmed by 3 bases and J by 1 base, 4 bases remained unmatched. The DNA of the CDR3 is TGTGCCAGCAGCTTCTGGGGGACAGGCCAAGAGACCCAGTACTTC. Its protein is CASSFWGTGQETQYF.

This chain joins TRBV5-4 and TRBJ2-1; D is ambiguous. The CDR3 sequence is 14 residues long. V was cut by 3 bases and J by 6 bases, with 13 bases left in between. CDR1 SGHNT and CDR2 YYREEE come from the germline V gene (reference sequence). The CDR3 region has the DNA TGTGCCAGCAGCTCATGGACCGTAGTCAATGAGCAGTTCTTC. This sequence encodes CASSSWTVVNEQFF.

The chain carries TRBV4-1 and TRBJ2-1, with D perhaps matching TRBD1 or TRBD2 (5 bases each). Germline loops: CDR1 MGHRA, CDR2 YSYEKL. The CDR3 consists of 16 residues. V lost 4 bases, J lost 8 bases, and 21 bases lay in between. Here the CDR3 DNA reads TGCGCCAGCAGCCCCGGGGCCTTTTCGGGGTGGGATGAGCAGTTCTTC. Protein: CASSPGAFSGWDEQFF.

V usage is TRBV11-3 and J usage is TRBJ2-1; tentative D call: TRBD2 (6 bases). Germline CDR1 and CDR2: SGHNT and YENEEA. The CDR3 has 14 amino acids. V dropped 8 bases and J dropped 6 bases, with 17 bases sitting between them. Here the CDR3 reads CASALSSAGNEQFF. DNA for the CDR3: TGTGCCAGCGCGCTTTCTAGCGCGGGCAATGAGCAGTTCTTC.

This clonotype was counted a few times. The chain joins TRBV29-1 to TRBJ2-1; D is unclear. Germline V gene data show CDR1 as SQVTM and CDR2 as ANQGSEA. The CDR3 has 14 amino acids. Trimming shortened V by 4 bases and J by 2 bases, and 12 bases separated the two germline ends. The CDR3 DNA reads as TGCAGCGTTGTAAGGTTCTTACCCTACAATGAGCAGTTCTTC. Its protein is CSVVRFLPYNEQFF.

The chain carries TRBV9 and TRBJ2-3, with no clear D. Germline CDR1 SGDLS, CDR2 YYNGEE. The CDR3 sequence is 15 residues long. The V gene lost 4 bases and the J gene lost 2 bases, with 14 bases spanning the gap. The CDR3 loop is CASSPSPATTDTQYF. DNA of the CDR3: TGTGCCAGCAGCCCCTCTCCAGCTACCACAGATACGCAGTATTTT.

This clonotype occurred a few times. The J gene is TRBJ2-5, the V gene TRBV4-1; either TRBD1 or TRBD2 may supply D (6 bases each). Trimming removed 1 base from V and 1 base from J, with 7 bases in between. Germline V lookup: CDR1 MGHRA, CDR2 YSYEKL. The CDR3 consists of 14 residues. The CDR3 DNA is TGCGCCAGCAGCCAAGGGGGGGCCCAAGAGACCCAGTACTTC. Its protein product is CASSQGGAQETQYF.

The chain uses TRBV6-2 or TRBV6-3 and TRBJ2-6; 9 nucleotides align to TRBD1. Losses at the gene ends were 6 bases for V and 3 bases for J; bases not matched to a gene: 3. Per germline, CDR1 MNHEY and CDR2 SVGEGT. The CDR3 has 15 residues. The CDR3 DNA is TGTGCCAGCAGACAGACAGGGGGTGGGGCCAACGTCCTGACTTTC. This codes for CASRQTGGGANVLTF.

The rearrangement links TRBV25-1 to TRBJ1-3, with D possibly TRBD1 on 6 matching bases. Germline CDR1 is MGHDK and CDR2 is SYGVNS. Trimming pared 2 bases from V and 3 bases from J, leaving 11 bases between. This CDR3 is built from 15 residues. The CDR3 protein is CASSENRTVGNTIYF. The CDR3 DNA sequence: TGTGCCAGCAGTGAAAACCGGACAGTTGGAAACACCATATATTTT.

The chain has TRBV5-1 and TRBJ2-3; perhaps TRBD1 as D (6 bases). The CDR3 runs to 13 residues. Germline V gives CDR1 SGHRS, CDR2 YFSETQ. V lost 7 bases to trimming and J lost 4 bases, with 13 bases between them. CDR3 region: CASGEGEPDTQYF. The CDR3 DNA reads as TGCGCCAGCGGAGAGGGGGAGCCAGATACGCAGTATTTT.

CDR3 sequence reads: CASSLDWFGNQPQHF. The CDR3 region has the DNA TGTGCCAGCAGCTTAGATTGGTTCGGCAATCAGCCCCAGCATTTT. V gene TRBV7-9 combines with J gene TRBJ1-5; D is unresolved. This CDR3 has 15 residues. CDR1 is SEHNR and CDR2 is FQNEAQ in the germline V gene (reference sequence). The V end was cut by 1 base, the J end by 2 bases, with 9 bases between.

The chain joins TRBV12-3 or TRBV12-4 to TRBJ2-3, with D perhaps matching TRBD1 or TRBD2 (5 bases each). CDR3 length equals 15 residues. V lost 8 bases and J 2 bases, leaving 17 bases between the germline ends. For the CDR3, the DNA is TGTGCCAGCCGTTGGGGGATGAGGGCCACAGATACGCAGTATTTT. It yields the protein CASRWGMRATDTQYF.

This clonotype was found a few times. The chain uses TRBV6-5 and TRBJ2-3; D may correspond to TRBD1 or TRBD2 (5 bases each). V was shortened by 0 bases and J by 4 bases, with 14 bases between the two germline ends. The germline gives CDR1 MNHEY, CDR2 SVGAGI. This CDR3 region has 16 residues. The CDR3 sequence is CASSYSSLGVADTQYF. CDR3 DNA sequence: TGTGCCAGCAGTTACTCGAGTTTGGGGGTAGCAGATACGCAGTATTTT.

A few counts support this clonotype. The rearrangement links TRBV12-3 or TRBV12-4 to TRBJ1-5; the D is unclear. This CDR3 comprises 14 residues. V lost 5 bases and J 0 bases, leaving 8 bases between the germline ends. The CDR3 spells CASSHDGSNQPQHF. The CDR3 DNA sequence: TGTGCCAGCAGTCATGACGGTAGCAATCAGCCCCAGCATTTT.

The V gene is TRBV10-3, the J gene TRBJ2-7, with TRBD2 as a possible D gene (6 bases). V gave up 0 bases and J gave up 3 bases, with 15 bases separating them. Germline V gene sequence: CDR1 ENHRY, CDR2 SYGVKD. The CDR3 length is 16 residues. The CDR3 sequence is CAISESVGGIGYEQYF. The CDR3 nucleotides are TGTGCCATCAGTGAGTCGGTTGGAGGGATCGGCTACGAGCAGTACTTC.

This clonotype was seen more than once but under ten times. The chain employs TRBV7-8 and TRBJ2-7; 14 nucleotides match TRBD2. Germline loops: CDR1 SGHVS, CDR2 FQNEAQ. The CDR3 consists of 19 residues. V trimming: 3 bases; J trimming: 3 bases; junction bases outside the gene matches: 13. CDR3 region: CASSLGLAGEFYPRYEQYF. In DNA, the CDR3 is TGTGCCAGCAGCTTGGGACTAGCGGGAGAATTTTACCCCCGCTACGAGCAGTACTTC.

This clonotype was counted ten times or more. The chain couples TRBV4-1 to TRBJ1-4; D call uncertain. The CDR3 sequence is 16 residues long. Germline V gene lookup returns CDR1 MGHRA and CDR2 YSYEKL. Trimming shortened V by 1 base and J by 3 bases, and 12 bases separated the two germline ends. CDR3 nucleotides: TGCGCCAGCAGCCAAGGTCCACCCTCGTCTAATGAAAAACTGTTTTTT. As protein: CASSQGPPSSNEKLFF.

In its sample, this clonotype was seen once. The rearrangement links TRBV4-1 to TRBJ2-3; a possible D gene is TRBD2 (6 bases). V was shortened by 1 base and J by 4 bases, with 15 bases between the two germline ends. The germline gives CDR1 MGHRA, CDR2 YSYEKL. The CDR3 runs 16 residues. Written as DNA, the CDR3 is TGCGCCAGCAGCCAAGCTCCGGGAGTGGCCCCAGATACGCAGTATTTT. This gives the protein CASSQAPGVAPDTQYF.

This clonotype has only a few counts. This chain links TRBV11-2 with TRBJ1-1; tentatively, D is TRBD1 (5 bases). The CDR3 length is 14 residues. Germline V lookup: CDR1 SGHAT, CDR2 FQNNGV. Between the trimmed V and J ends, which lost 1 base and 5 bases, there was a span of 11 bases. The CDR3 loop is CASSLARVVTEAFF. The CDR3 DNA follows: TGTGCCAGCAGCTTAGCCAGGGTGGTAACTGAAGCTTTCTTT.